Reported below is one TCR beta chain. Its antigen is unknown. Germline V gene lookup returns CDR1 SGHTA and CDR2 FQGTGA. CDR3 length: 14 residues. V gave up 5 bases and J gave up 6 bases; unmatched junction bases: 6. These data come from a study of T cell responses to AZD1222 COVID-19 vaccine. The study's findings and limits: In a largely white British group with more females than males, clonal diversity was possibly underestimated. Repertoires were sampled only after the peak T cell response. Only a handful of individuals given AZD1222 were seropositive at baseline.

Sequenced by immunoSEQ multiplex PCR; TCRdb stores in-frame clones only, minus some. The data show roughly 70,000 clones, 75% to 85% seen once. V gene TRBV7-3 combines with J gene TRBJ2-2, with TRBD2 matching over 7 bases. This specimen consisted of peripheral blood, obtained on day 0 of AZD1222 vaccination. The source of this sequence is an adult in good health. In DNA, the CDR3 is TGTGCCAGCAGCCCCACTAGCGTTTCCGGGGAGCTGTTTTTT. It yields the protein CASSPTSVSGELFF.